A single sample gave rise to the 13 T cell receptor beta chains below, sequenced in a study of blood T cell repertoires in COVID-19. The assay was immunoSEQ multiplex PCR, and TCRdb's table has in-frame clones only and misses some. This table has under 200,000 clones, around four fifths appearing once. The sample comprised peripheral blood. The source of these receptors is a man aged 65-85 years who had recovered from COVID-19.

V gene TRBV5-4 combines with J gene TRBJ2-1, with TRBD2 as a possible D gene (6 bases). Germline CDR1 and CDR2: SGHNT and YYREEE (reference sequence). V was cut by 3 bases and J by 0 bases, with 10 bases left in between. The CDR3 runs 15 residues. CDR3 protein: CASSSDGSSYNEQFF. CDR3 DNA: TGTGCCAGCAGCTCAGACGGGAGCTCCTACAATGAGCAGTTCTTC.

The V call is TRBV24-1, the J call TRBJ2-2; TRBD2 might be the D (5 bases). The CDR3 totals 13 residues. Germline V gene data show CDR1 as KGHDR and CDR2 as SFDVKD. The CDR3 DNA reads as TGTGCAACGCGACTATATGACACCGGGGAGCTGTTTTTT. Translated, it gives CATRLYDTGELFF.

The gene calls are TRBV14 and TRBJ2-7; D is perhaps TRBD2 (6 bases). The CDR3 is 13 amino acids. Germline values: CDR1 SGHDN, CDR2 FVKESK. Trimming left V 5 bases short and J 2 bases short, with 10 bases between. CDR3 residues: CASSYGSPYEQYF. CDR3 coding DNA: TGTGCCAGCAGCTACGGGAGCCCCTACGAGCAGTACTTC.

The J gene is TRBJ2-7, the V gene TRBV14; TRBD2 matches at 10 bases. The germline V gene has CDR1 SGHDN and CDR2 FVKESK. This CDR3 has 19 amino acids. V lost 2 bases and J lost 6; bases outside the gene matches: 19. CDR3 loop: CASSQFVPSGSRGAVEQYF. CDR3 DNA sequence: TGTGCCAGCAGCCAATTTGTCCCTAGCGGGAGTAGAGGAGCTGTCGAGCAGTACTTC.

Regarding this clone: In the same sample, other DNA sequences code for this CDR3. This chain uses TRBV7-3 with TRBJ1-6, with unresolved D. Trimming cost V 5 bases and J 7 bases, with 9 bases left between them. From germline, CDR1 is SGHTA and CDR2 FQGTGA. This CDR3 spans 13 amino acids. CDR3 coding DNA: TGTGCCAGCAGCCCCGGCGGGAATTCACCCCTCCACTTT. Translation: CASSPGGNSPLHF.

CDR3 DNA: TGTGCCAGCAGCGCGGACAGGGTAGGAATCTATGGCTACACCTTC. It translates to CASSADRVGIYGYTF. The chain has TRBV7-8 and TRBJ1-2; 8 bases agree with TRBD1. After removal of 5 bases from V and 4 bases from J, the junction contained 9 bases not matched to a gene. Germline V CDR1 and CDR2: SGHVS, FQNEAQ. The CDR3 consists of 15 residues.

The rearrangement uses TRBV7-2 and TRBJ2-2; tentatively, D is TRBD1 (6 bases). The ends were cut back, 4 bases at V and 6 bases at J, with 9 bases in the middle. There are 13 residues in the CDR3. CDR1 and CDR2 (germline): SGHTA, FQGNSA. The CDR3 region is CASSSRGAGELFF. In DNA, the CDR3 is TGTGCCAGCAGCTCCAGGGGAGCCGGGGAGCTGTTTTTT.

This chain connects TRBV21-1 to TRBJ2-1; whether TRBD2, the table's D call, matches the DNA was not checked. TRBV21-1 constitutes a pseudogene. This CDR3 comprises 14 residues. CDR3 coding DNA: TGTGCCACCCATCCGGGACTAGGACACAATGAGCAGTTCTTC. Translating it yields CATHPGLGHNEQFF.

This chain links TRBV20-1 with TRBJ1-6, with D possibly being TRBD1 (6 bases). V gave up 6 bases and J gave up 5 bases, with 14 bases separating them. CDR3 size: 14 residues. The germline V gene encodes CDR1 DFQATT and CDR2 SNEGSKA (reference sequence). CDR3 bases: TGCAGTGCCAGTGGGGGCGTCCATAATTCACCCCTCCACTTT. This sequence encodes CSASGGVHNSPLHF.

The V call is TRBV25-1, the J call TRBJ2-2; no clear D. Trimming took 7 bases from V and 1 from J, leaving 4 bases between them. The CDR3 runs to 12 residues. From germline, CDR1 is MGHDK and CDR2 SYGVNS. The CDR3 is CASTLNTGELFF. DNA for the CDR3: TGTGCCAGCACCCTGAACACCGGGGAGCTGTTTTTT.

The chain uses TRBV7-8 and TRBJ1-6; perhaps TRBD1 as D (6 bases). Trimming cost V 0 bases and J 5 bases, with 11 bases left between them. This CDR3 has 16 residues. Germline CDR1 and CDR2: SGHVS and FQNEAQ. The CDR3 sequence: CASSLAPQGNNSPLHF. The CDR3 coding sequence is TGTGCCAGCAGCTTAGCCCCTCAGGGGAATAATTCACCCCTCCACTTT.

The chain carries TRBV2 and TRBJ1-2, with D maybe TRBD1 (6 bases). The ends were cut back, 7 bases at V and 6 bases at J, with 21 bases in the middle. The CDR3 runs 15 residues. Looked up from germline, CDR1 is SNHLY and CDR2 is FYNNEI. The CDR3 sequence: CASTRIQGGMHGYTF. Here the CDR3 DNA reads TGTGCCAGCACCAGAATACAGGGCGGCATGCATGGCTACACCTTC. The full variable domain, its missing parts supplied by reference TRBV2 and TRBJ1-2, is EPEVTQTPSHQVTQMGQEVILRCVPISNHLYFYWYRQILGQKVEFLVSFYNNEISEKSEIFDDQFSVERPDGSNFTLKIRSTKLEDSAMYFCASTRIQGGMHGYTFGSGTRLTVV.

The rearrangement links TRBV19 to TRBJ2-3; TRBD2 agrees at 8 bases. Per the germline V gene, CDR1 is LNHDA and CDR2 is SQIVND (reference sequence). The trim removed 9 bases at V and 1 base at J, leaving 9 bases unmatched. CDR3 length: 15 amino acids. This chain's CDR3 is CASSTGGGRTDTQYF. CDR3 DNA: TGTGCCAGCAGCACGGGGGGGGGACGCACAGATACGCAGTATTTT.